The clone carrying this T cell receptor beta chain was found many times. Its antigen is undetermined. The data are from a study of identical twins. Study-wide results and limits: Beta clonotypes that were abundant in cord blood contained fewer insertions, a pattern absent from memory repertoires. Invariant populations such as MAIT and iNKT cells could partly muddle zero-insertion analyses.

Germline CDR1 reads ENHRY; CDR2 reads SYGVKD. V lost 3 bases to trimming and J lost 10 bases; unmatched junction nucleotides: 7. The CDR3 covers 14 residues. One entry per CDR3 protein results from TCRdb running MiXCR on the 5' RACE reads. This repertoire shows 350,000 to 400,000 distinct CDR3 sequences, approximately 8.8% found once; its top ten account for 8.5% to 10%. This sequence originates from a woman in her forties or fifties in good health. J is TRBJ1-4 and V is TRBV10-3; 8 nucleotides agree with TRBD1. Sequenced: naive T cells sorted from blood. The CDR3 region has the DNA TGTGCCATCAGTGAAAGGACAGGGACAGGAAAACTGTTTTTT. Translated: CAISERTGTGKLFF.